This passage covers 11 T cell receptor beta chains from one sample sequenced in a study of neurological immune-mediated disorders. TCRdb ran MiXCR on the 5' RACE reads and lists one entry per CDR3 protein. Here the sample spans roughly 45,000 distinct CDR3 sequences, approximately 15% being singletons. Stated time point: longitudinal time-point 3. Specimen: PBMCs. The receptors were sampled from a man younger than 45 in good health.

This clonotype was seen repeatedly, ten times or more. The rearrangement uses TRBV5-6 and TRBJ2-3, with TRBD1 identical over 8 bases. V was pared by 3 bases and J by 2 bases, with 17 bases of the junction left unmatched. Germline V gene lookup returns CDR1 SGHDT and CDR2 YYEEEE. There are 19 residues in the CDR3. CDR3: CASSWGAIPGQAITDTQYF. The CDR3, as DNA: TGTGCCAGCAGCTGGGGGGCAATACCGGGACAGGCCATCACAGATACGCAGTATTTT.

This clonotype was seen at least ten times. The V call is TRBV5-6, the J call TRBJ2-7, with D uncertain. This CDR3 is 13 amino acids long. Trimming removed 1 base from V and 3 bases from J, with 8 bases in between. Germline CDR1 and CDR2: SGHDT and YYEEEE. The CDR3 DNA reads as TGTGCCAGCAGCTTGTGGAGACACTACGAGCAGTACTTC. This gives the protein CASSLWRHYEQYF.

This clonotype has only a few counts. This chain links TRBV18 with TRBJ2-1, with D possibly being TRBD2 (6 bases). Per germline, CDR1 KGHSH and CDR2 LQKENI. V lost 2 bases, J lost 8 bases, and 16 bases lay in between. The CDR3 runs to 15 residues. This CDR3 is CASSPLEGPRDEQFF. The CDR3 DNA follows: TGTGCCAGCTCACCATTGGAGGGGCCCCGCGATGAGCAGTTCTTC.

This clonotype was counted only a few times. J is TRBJ2-3 and V is TRBV12-3 or TRBV12-4; D is ambiguous. Between the trimmed V and J ends, which lost 2 bases and 5 bases, there was a span of 8 bases. The length of the CDR3 is 13 residues. The CDR3 is CASSLLGRDTQYF. The CDR3 nucleotides are TGTGCCAGCAGTTTACTAGGCCGAGATACGCAGTATTTT.

This rearrangement joins TRBV15 to TRBJ2-2, with D tentatively TRBD2 (7 bases). Trimming stripped 1 base from V and 5 bases from J, with 14 bases between. CDR1 and CDR2 (germline): LNHNV, YYDKDF (reference sequence). CDR3 size: 16 residues. CDR3 region: CATSRARGALTGELFF. The CDR3 region has the DNA TGTGCCACCAGCAGAGCTCGGGGGGCGCTGACCGGGGAGCTGTTTTTT. The variable domain in full, with the rest retrieved from reference TRBV15 and TRBJ2-2, is DAMVIQNPRYQVTQFGKPVTLSCSQTLNHNVMYWYQQKSSQAPKLLFHYYDKDFNNEADTPDNFQSRRPNTSFCFLDIRSPGLGDTAMYLCATSRARGALTGELFFGEGSRLTVL.

As concerns this clonotype: This may come from a read error, since a much larger clone is one base off. The chain links TRBV7-3 to TRBJ2-3, with TRBD2 matching over 7 bases. CDR1 SGHTA and CDR2 FQGTGA come from the germline V gene. The V gene end was trimmed by 1 base and the J gene end by 5 bases; junction bases not matched to a gene: 9. This CDR3 is 16 amino acids long. CDR3 DNA: TGTGCCAGCAGCTTAAGTGGTAGCGGGTACAAAGATACGCAGTATTTT. The encoded protein is CASSLSGSGYKDTQYF.

The sample holds many counts of this clonotype. This rearrangement joins TRBV7-9 to TRBJ2-2, with TRBD2 identical over 15 bases. The germline V gene has CDR1 SEHNR and CDR2 FQNEAQ (reference sequence). The CDR3 runs 19 residues. Trimming removed 8 bases from V and 1 base from J; junction bases left unmatched: 11. The CDR3 DNA reads as TGTGCCAGCCTCGGCGGACTAGCGGGAGGGTCTGTGAACACCGGGGAGCTGTTTTTT. This sequence encodes CASLGGLAGGSVNTGELFF.

This clonotype was observed many times. The V and J genes are TRBV24-1 and TRBJ2-5, with 7 bases matching TRBD1. The CDR3 is 15 amino acids. CDR1 and CDR2 from the germline V gene are KGHDR and SFDVKD. Trimming removed 4 bases from V and 1 base from J; junction bases left unmatched: 5. The CDR3 nucleotides are TGTGCCACCAGTGAACCCGGGACAGTCCAAGAGACCCAGTACTTC. It specifies CATSEPGTVQETQYF.

This clonotype has at least ten counts. The chain carries TRBV3-1 and TRBJ2-5; 7 bases match TRBD2. The CDR3 spans 14 residues. The germline V gene has CDR1 LGHDT and CDR2 YNNKEL (reference sequence). Trimming cost V 0 bases and J 3 bases; bases outside gene matches: 1. In DNA, the CDR3 is TGTGCCAGCAGCCAAGAGCGGGGGAAAGAGACCCAGTACTTC. Translated: CASSQERGKETQYF.

Many counts were recorded for this clonotype. Here the CDR3 DNA reads TGTGCCAGCAACACAGGGGTTAATGAAAAACTGTTTTTT. It encodes CASNTGVNEKLFF. The chain combines TRBV12-3 or TRBV12-4 with TRBJ1-4; 7 bases line up with TRBD1. There are 13 residues in the CDR3. With V trimmed by 7 bases and J by 4 bases, 3 bases remained unmatched.

This clonotype appeared many times. The gene calls are TRBV5-1 and TRBJ1-1, with D possibly matching TRBD1 (5 bases). This CDR3 has 12 amino acids. V was shortened by 1 base and J by 6 bases, with 7 bases between the two germline ends. Germline V gene lookup returns CDR1 SGHRS and CDR2 YFSETQ. This chain's CDR3 is CASSLWGAEAFF. The CDR3 coding sequence is TGCGCCAGCAGCTTGTGGGGGGCTGAAGCTTTCTTT. Variable domain in full (rest from reference TRBV5-1 and TRBJ1-1): KAGVTQTPRYLIKTRGQQVTLSCSPISGHRSVSWYQQTPGQGLQFLFEYFSETQRNKGNFPGRFSGRQFSNSRSEMNVSTLELGDSALYLCASSLWGAEAFFGQGTRLTVV.